This record concerns one TCR beta chain sequence. Participant age was about 18 to 100 years, and participants resided in roughly 25 US areas. These data come from a study of blood T cell repertoires in COVID-19. On the study more broadly: Sites across the United States, Italy and Spain contributed samples from acute and convalescent COVID-19. T cells, B-cell-depleted T cells, or PBMCs supplied cDNA or gDNA.

Authors' processing steps: The assay estimated nucleated cells by amplifying reference gene primers. The repertoire was sequenced with immunoSEQ multiplex PCR; TCRdb's copy has only in-frame clones and lacks some. D and trimming come from the DNA, and the V and J calls and clone size come from that table. The repertoire holds 260,000 or so clones, with approximately 89% as singletons. V lost 6 bases and J lost 4, with 10 bases in between. The CDR3 extends over 13 amino acids. Germline V gene lookup returns CDR1 MNHEY and CDR2 SVGEGT. Sequenced: PBMCs or T cells enriched from blood (not recorded which). This clonotype was obtained from a woman aged 40 to 50 with acute COVID-19. This sequence joins TRBV6-2 or TRBV6-3 and TRBJ2-1; D is unclear. DNA for the CDR3: TGTGCCAGCAGCCTAGATACTTACAATGAGCAGTTCTTC. Its translation: CASSLDTYNEQFF.